The 5 T cell receptor beta chains below come from one sample, sequenced in a study of spatial heterogeneity in lung cancer. TCRdb used MiXCR to reprocess the 5' RACE reads, holding one entry per CDR3 protein. Among tens of thousands of distinct CDR3 sequences listed, 9.5% to 15% were seen once. Time point described: sample taken at primary tumor resection. Source: PBMCs, taken at surgery. These receptors originate from a male donor with early-stage non-small cell lung cancer.

The rearrangement links TRBV7-2 to TRBJ2-7; 10 bases are shared with TRBD2. CDR3 length: 15 residues. The V segment lost 3 bases and the J segment 0 bases; nucleotides outside the gene matches: 2. Germline V CDR1 and CDR2: SGHTA, FQGNSA. CDR3 protein: CASSFSGGSSYEQYF. CDR3 bases: TGTGCCAGCAGCTTTAGCGGGGGGAGCTCCTACGAGCAGTACTTC.

In this sample, this clonotype turned up a few times. The chain combines TRBV28 with TRBJ1-1; D gene uncertain. The V end was cut by 10 bases, the J end by 3 bases, with 15 bases between. The V gene's germline CDR1 is MDHEN and CDR2 SYDVKM. The CDR3 sequence is 13 residues long. The CDR3 sequence: CANRRTGYTEAFF. Here the CDR3 DNA reads TGTGCCAACCGGAGAACTGGCTACACTGAAGCTTTCTTT.

This clonotype was seen more than once but under ten times. The chain combines TRBV4-1 with TRBJ2-3; 10 positions agree with TRBD1. CDR1 and CDR2 from the germline V gene are MGHRA and YSYEKL. The CDR3 runs 16 residues. V trimming: 4 bases; J trimming: 2 bases; junction bases outside the gene matches: 6. CDR3 DNA: TGCGCCAGCAGCCCCCCGGACAGGGGGACCACAGATACGCAGTATTTT. This sequence encodes CASSPPDRGTTDTQYF.

The genes are TRBV20-1 and TRBJ1-1, with no clear D. V gave up 0 bases and J gave up 1 base, with 12 bases separating them. The CDR3 is made up of 15 amino acids. Germline V gives CDR1 DFQATT, CDR2 SNEGSKA (reference sequence). The CDR3 reads CSARDSLRPNTEAFF. Here the CDR3 DNA reads TGCAGTGCTAGAGATTCACTCCGTCCGAACACTGAAGCTTTCTTT.

This sequence joins TRBV5-5 and TRBJ1-2, with D perhaps matching TRBD1 (6 bases). V was shortened by 0 bases and J by 4 bases, with 10 bases between the two germline ends. Per germline, CDR1 SGHKS and CDR2 YYEKEE (reference sequence). There are 14 residues in the CDR3. The CDR3 here is CASSLGQVFYGYTF. In DNA, the CDR3 is TGTGCCAGCAGCTTGGGACAGGTGTTCTATGGCTACACCTTC.